These 19 T cell receptor beta chains were sequenced from one sample in a study of human T cells and chemical hapten exposure (dated by TCRdb to the early 2020s). Library prep was done by RACE. Instrument used: NextSeq 500. The public sequencing data were trimmed at Q25 with fastp and processed into clonotypes with MiXCR by TCRdb, which kept only in-frame beta chains. Entries that share a CDR3 protein sequence are merged under the most common genes and DNA. In all, the sample holds about 34,000 distinct CDR3 sequences, and roughly 5% of those were seen once. Roughly 13% of the sample lies in the top ten. Taken with the paper, the label for time point translates to: healthy volunteer bleed at 6 weeks. Total RNA was extracted from unfractionated whole blood collected in Tempus Blood RNA tubes. Sequencing used whole blood. These receptors were obtained from a human donor in good health. Some clones in this sample may be carry-over from other donors' samples.

The chain recombines TRBV10-1 with TRBJ2-7, with no clear D. Germline V lookup: CDR1 WNHNN, CDR2 SYGVQD (reference sequence). CDR3 length: 12 amino acids. Trimming removed 6 bases at V and 1 base at J, with 7 bases between. The CDR3 loop reads CASSTTSYEQYF. Here the CDR3 DNA reads TGCGCCAGCAGCACAACATCCTACGAGCAGTACTTC.

This clonotype was seen many times. The gene calls are TRBV9 and TRBJ2-1; a weak D match, TRBD2 (6 bases). The germline V and J ends were trimmed by 0 bases and 9 bases, with 19 bases remaining between them. This CDR3 is 16 amino acids long. Germline-derived CDR1 and CDR2 are SGDLS and YYNGEE. The CDR3 DNA reads as TGTGCCAGCAGCGTAGCCGTGGGAGGAGGTTCCGGTGAGCAGTTCTTC. It codes for CASSVAVGGGSGEQFF.

The chain carries TRBV7-2 and TRBJ1-5; TRBD1 matches 9 bases. The CDR3 runs 16 residues. CDR1 SGHTA and CDR2 FQGNSA come from the germline V gene. Unmatched junction bases numbered 11, after V lost 6 bases and J lost 5 bases. CDR3 in amino acids: CASRSGTGTPHQPQHF. The CDR3 DNA sequence: TGTGCCAGCAGGTCCGGGACAGGGACCCCTCATCAGCCCCAGCATTTT.

This clonotype was counted between two and nine times. The CDR3 region has the DNA TGTGCCAGCAGCTTCTCCTCAGACAGATTTGGAGCTTTCTTT. This translates into CASSFSSDRFGAFF. The V call is TRBV7-9, the J call TRBJ1-1; possible D gene TRBD1, 5 bases. Germline CDR1 and CDR2: SEHNR and FQNEAQ (reference sequence). The CDR3 covers 14 residues. Trimming left V 3 bases short and J 10 bases short, with 18 bases between.

There are a few counts of this clonotype. This chain links TRBV4-3 with TRBJ1-2, with D unclear. The CDR3 has 15 amino acids. V gave up 7 bases and J gave up 5 bases, with 20 bases separating them. Germline V gene sequence: CDR1 LGHNA, CDR2 YSLEER. CDR3 residues: CASTHLARKPYGYTF. The CDR3 bases are TGCGCCAGCACCCACCTGGCGAGGAAACCTTATGGCTACACCTTC.

Ten or more counts support this clonotype. This sequence joins TRBV6-2 or TRBV6-3 and TRBJ2-1; no clear D. This CDR3 spans 13 amino acids. The V gene's germline CDR1 is MNHEY and CDR2 SVGEGT. Trimming stripped 2 bases from V and 10 bases from J, with 12 bases between. CDR3 residues: CASSYPTEAEQFF. As DNA, the CDR3 is TGTGCCAGCAGTTACCCCACAGAGGCGGAGCAGTTCTTC.

This clonotype was found many times. The chain joins TRBV2 to TRBJ1-1; unclear D gene. The CDR3 length is 13 residues. The V end lost 4 bases, the J end lost 10 bases, and 16 bases lay between the germline ends. Germline V gene sequence: CDR1 SNHLY, CDR2 FYNNEI. CDR3 sequence: CASSGLEGTGAFF. The CDR3 bases are TGTGCCAGCAGTGGATTAGAGGGAACCGGAGCTTTCTTT. The whole variable domain, remainder taken from reference TRBV2 and TRBJ1-1, is EPEVTQTPSHQVTQMGQEVILRCVPISNHLYFYWYRQILGQKVEFLVSFYNNEISEKSEIFDDQFSVERPDGSNFTLKIRSTKLEDSAMYFCASSGLEGTGAFFGQGTRLTVV.

This clonotype was detected many times. The rearrangement uses TRBV10-3 and TRBJ1-1; tentative D call: TRBD1 (6 bases). There are 14 residues in the CDR3. V lost 4 bases, J lost 3 bases, and 12 bases lay in between. In germline, CDR1 is ENHRY, CDR2 SYGVKD. The CDR3 bases are TGTGCCATCAGTGTCACAGGGAAGGACACTGAAGCTTTCTTT. It is translated as CAISVTGKDTEAFF.

In its sample, this clonotype ranks as medium-sized. The gene calls are TRBV7-9 and TRBJ2-5; D is uncertain. This CDR3 comprises 14 residues. V lost 2 bases and J 5 bases, leaving 12 bases between the germline ends. Per the germline V gene, CDR1 is SEHNR and CDR2 is FQNEAQ (reference sequence). Here the CDR3 reads CASSLQRSGETQYF. CDR3 coding DNA: TGTGCCAGCAGCTTACAACGGTCCGGGGAGACCCAGTACTTC.

Only a few counts were recorded for this clonotype. The CDR3 coding sequence is TGTGCCAGCAGCCGCGGGATCAACGAGCAGTACTTC. Translating gives CASSRGINEQYF. The chain is built from TRBV28 and TRBJ2-7; D might be TRBD2 (6 bases). The ends were cut back, 6 bases at V and 5 bases at J, with 11 bases in the middle. There are 12 residues in the CDR3. Per germline, CDR1 MDHEN and CDR2 SYDVKM.

This clonotype has a count of ten or more. The V and J genes are TRBV7-9 and TRBJ2-7; D is possibly TRBD1 (6 bases). CDR1 and CDR2 from the germline V gene are SEHNR and FQNEAQ (reference sequence). The CDR3 contains 13 residues. The ends were cut back, 1 base at V and 5 bases at J, with 9 bases in the middle. CDR3 region: CASSLGAGDEQYF. CDR3 coding DNA: TGTGCCAGCAGCTTAGGGGCAGGGGACGAGCAGTACTTC.

The sample holds many counts of this clonotype. DNA of the CDR3: TGCAGCGTTGTTAGTCACGGGGGTAACTATGGCTACACCTTC. Amino acid sequence: CSVVSHGGNYGYTF. The chain is built from TRBV29-1 and TRBJ1-2; possibly TRBD1 for D (5 bases). V was clipped by 4 bases and J by 1 base, with 13 bases between them. The CDR3 is made up of 14 amino acids. The germline V gene has CDR1 SQVTM and CDR2 ANQGSEA.

The chain employs TRBV3-1 and TRBJ2-1; no clear D. This CDR3 has 11 residues. V was trimmed by 4 bases and J by 7 bases, leaving 5 bases between them. In germline, CDR1 is LGHDT, CDR2 YNNKEL (reference sequence). CDR3 amino acids: CASSLVNEQFF. The CDR3 nucleotides are TGTGCCAGCAGCCTGGTTAATGAGCAGTTCTTC.

Many counts were recorded for this clonotype. This rearrangement joins TRBV7-9 to TRBJ2-3, with 7 bases that match TRBD2. J lost 0 bases, V lost 7 bases, and 4 bases had no gene match. From germline, CDR1 is SEHNR and CDR2 FQNEAQ (reference sequence). This CDR3 is built from 14 residues. For the CDR3, the DNA is TGTGCCAGCACCTCGCGGGGGAGCACAGATACGCAGTATTTT. Amino acids: CASTSRGSTDTQYF.

The sample holds many counts of this clonotype. The V call is TRBV2, the J call TRBJ1-3; D gene uncertain. CDR3 length: 15 amino acids. The germline gives CDR1 SNHLY, CDR2 FYNNEI. V gave up 1 base and J gave up 0 bases, with 7 bases separating them. The CDR3 bases are TGTGCCAGCAGTGAAGGGGTCCCCTCTGGAAACACCATATATTTT. Protein sequence: CASSEGVPSGNTIYF.

At least ten counts were recorded for this clonotype. CDR3 nucleotide sequence: TGCAGCTTGGGGACAACCGGCTATACGCAGTATTTT. This codes for CSLGTTGYTQYF. The chain uses TRBV29-1 and TRBJ2-3; D is possibly TRBD1 (6 bases). CDR1 is SQVTM and CDR2 is ANQGSEA in the germline V gene. Trimming removed 8 bases at V and 7 bases at J, with 16 bases between. This CDR3 spans 12 amino acids.

The chain employs TRBV20-1 and TRBJ1-1, with a possible D match to TRBD1 (5 bases). V was trimmed by 1 base and J by 5 bases, leaving 17 bases between them. From germline, CDR1 is DFQATT and CDR2 SNEGSKA (reference sequence). The CDR3 runs 15 residues. The CDR3 coding sequence is TGCAGTGCTAGAGGTGGGCCGGGGGTAAAAACTGAAGCTTTCTTT. Translating gives CSARGGPGVKTEAFF.

This clonotype has a handful of counts. The J gene is TRBJ1-6, the V gene TRBV7-2; D unclear. This CDR3 region has 15 residues. Germline CDR1 reads SGHTA; CDR2 reads FQGNSA. Trimming took off 2 bases at V and 0 bases at J, with 5 bases between the two ends. The CDR3 sequence is CASSLSSSYNSPLHF. The DNA of the CDR3 is TGTGCCAGCAGCTTAAGTAGCTCCTATAATTCACCCCTCCACTTT.

This clonotype was seen repeatedly, ten times or more. The chain uses TRBV28 and TRBJ2-3; D might be TRBD2 (5 bases). The V end lost 8 bases, the J end lost 6 bases, and 9 bases lay between the germline ends. Germline CDR1 reads MDHEN; CDR2 reads SYDVKM. This CDR3 has 11 residues. For the CDR3, the DNA is TGTGCCAGCGGACTTAAGGATACGCAGTATTTT. Translation: CASGLKDTQYF.